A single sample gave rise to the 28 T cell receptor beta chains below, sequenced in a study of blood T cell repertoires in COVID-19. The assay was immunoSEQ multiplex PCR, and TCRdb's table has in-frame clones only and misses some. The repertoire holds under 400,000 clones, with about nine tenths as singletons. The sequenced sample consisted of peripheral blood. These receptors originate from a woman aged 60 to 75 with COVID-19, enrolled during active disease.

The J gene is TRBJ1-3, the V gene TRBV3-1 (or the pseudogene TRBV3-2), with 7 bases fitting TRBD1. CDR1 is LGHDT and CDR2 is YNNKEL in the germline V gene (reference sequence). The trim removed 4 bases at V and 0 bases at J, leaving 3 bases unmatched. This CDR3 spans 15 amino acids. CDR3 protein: CASSLDRISGNTIYF. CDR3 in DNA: TGTGCCAGCAGCCTGGACAGGATCTCTGGAAACACCATATATTTT.

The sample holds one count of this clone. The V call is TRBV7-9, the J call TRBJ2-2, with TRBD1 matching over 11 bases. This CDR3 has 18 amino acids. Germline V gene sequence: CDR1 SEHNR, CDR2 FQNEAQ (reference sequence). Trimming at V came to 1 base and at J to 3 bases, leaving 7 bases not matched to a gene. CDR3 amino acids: CASSLGLDRGLYTGELFF. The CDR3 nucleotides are TGTGCCAGCAGCTTAGGACTGGACAGGGGGCTTTACACCGGGGAGCTGTTTTTT.

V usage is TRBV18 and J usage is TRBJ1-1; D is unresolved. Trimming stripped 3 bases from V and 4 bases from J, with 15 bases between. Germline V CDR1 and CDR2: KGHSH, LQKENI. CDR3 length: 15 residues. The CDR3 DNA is TGTGCCAGCTCACCGAGCCCGGAGCCCGGCACTGAAGCTTTCTTT. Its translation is CASSPSPEPGTEAFF.

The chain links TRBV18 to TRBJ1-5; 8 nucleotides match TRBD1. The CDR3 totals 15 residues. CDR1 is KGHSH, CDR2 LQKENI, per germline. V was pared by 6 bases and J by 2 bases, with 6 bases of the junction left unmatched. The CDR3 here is CASSQGAGGNQPQHF. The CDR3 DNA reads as TGTGCCAGCTCCCAGGGGGCTGGGGGCAATCAGCCCCAGCATTTT.

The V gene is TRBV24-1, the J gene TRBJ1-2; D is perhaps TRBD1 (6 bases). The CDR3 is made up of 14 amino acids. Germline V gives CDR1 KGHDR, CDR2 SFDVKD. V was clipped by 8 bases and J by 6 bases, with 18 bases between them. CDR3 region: CATKRTGQGDGYTF. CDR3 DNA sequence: TGTGCCACCAAAAGAACAGGGCAAGGTGATGGCTACACCTTC.

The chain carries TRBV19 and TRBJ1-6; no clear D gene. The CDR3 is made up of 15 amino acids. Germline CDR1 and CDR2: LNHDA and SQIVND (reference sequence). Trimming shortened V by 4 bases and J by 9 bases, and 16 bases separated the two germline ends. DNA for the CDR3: TGTGCCAGTAGTACAGGAACTCTTAAAGGTTCACCCCTCCACTTT. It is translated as CASSTGTLKGSPLHF.

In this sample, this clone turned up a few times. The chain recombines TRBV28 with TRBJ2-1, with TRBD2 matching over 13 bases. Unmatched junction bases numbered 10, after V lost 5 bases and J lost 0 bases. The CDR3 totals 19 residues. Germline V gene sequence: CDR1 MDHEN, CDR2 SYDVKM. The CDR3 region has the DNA TGTGCCAGCAGTCCCCTACCGGGACTAGCGGGGAGCTCCTACAATGAGCAGTTCTTC. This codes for CASSPLPGLAGSSYNEQFF.

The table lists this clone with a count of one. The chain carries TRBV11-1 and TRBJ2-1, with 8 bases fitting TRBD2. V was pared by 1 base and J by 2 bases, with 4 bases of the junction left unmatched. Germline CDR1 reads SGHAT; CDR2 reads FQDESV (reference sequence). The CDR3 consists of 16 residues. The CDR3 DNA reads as TGTGCCAGCAGCTTAGGTACTAGCGGTGCCTACAATGAGCAGTTCTTC. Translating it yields CASSLGTSGAYNEQFF.

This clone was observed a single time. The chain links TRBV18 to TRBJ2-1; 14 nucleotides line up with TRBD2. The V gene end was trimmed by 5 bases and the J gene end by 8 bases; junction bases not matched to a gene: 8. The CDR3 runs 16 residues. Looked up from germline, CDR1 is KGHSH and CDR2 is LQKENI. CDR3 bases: TGTGCCAGCTCATCGACGACTAGCGGGGGGGCCCATGAGCAGTTCTTC. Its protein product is CASSSTTSGGAHEQFF.

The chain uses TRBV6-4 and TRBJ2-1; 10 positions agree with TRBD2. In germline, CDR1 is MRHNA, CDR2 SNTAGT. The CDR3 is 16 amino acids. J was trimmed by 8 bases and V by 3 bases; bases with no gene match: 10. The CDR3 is CASSDSGGLATDEQFF. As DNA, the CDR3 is TGTGCCAGCAGTGATTCAGGGGGACTAGCGACCGATGAGCAGTTCTTC.

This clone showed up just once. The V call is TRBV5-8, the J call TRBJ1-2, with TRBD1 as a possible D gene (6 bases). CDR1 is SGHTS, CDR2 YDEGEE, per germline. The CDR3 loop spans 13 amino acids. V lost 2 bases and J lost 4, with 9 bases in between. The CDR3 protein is CASSFTQGYGYTF. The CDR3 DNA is TGTGCCAGCAGCTTTACACAGGGCTATGGCTACACCTTC.

CDR3 nucleotides: TGTGCCAGCAGCCCACAGGTAAATCAGCCCCAGCATTTT. This encodes CASSPQVNQPQHF. This rearrangement joins TRBV6-5 to TRBJ1-5; TRBD1 is a possible D gene (5 bases). Looked up from germline, CDR1 is MNHEY and CDR2 is SVGAGI. The CDR3 has 13 amino acids. Trimming shortened V by 6 bases and J by 4 bases, and 10 bases separated the two germline ends.

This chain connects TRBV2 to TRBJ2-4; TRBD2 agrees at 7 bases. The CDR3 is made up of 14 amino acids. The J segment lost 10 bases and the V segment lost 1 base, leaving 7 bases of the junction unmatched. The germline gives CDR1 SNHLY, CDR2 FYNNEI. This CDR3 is CASSEGSGDPIQYF. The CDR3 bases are TGTGCCAGCAGTGAAGGGAGCGGGGACCCAATTCAGTACTTC.

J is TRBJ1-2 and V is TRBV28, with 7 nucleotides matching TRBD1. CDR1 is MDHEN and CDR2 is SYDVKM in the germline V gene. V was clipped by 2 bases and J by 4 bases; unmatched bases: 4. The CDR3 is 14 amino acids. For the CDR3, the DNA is TGTGCCAGCAGTTTACAGGGGGGCGCCTATGGCTACACCTTC. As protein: CASSLQGGAYGYTF.

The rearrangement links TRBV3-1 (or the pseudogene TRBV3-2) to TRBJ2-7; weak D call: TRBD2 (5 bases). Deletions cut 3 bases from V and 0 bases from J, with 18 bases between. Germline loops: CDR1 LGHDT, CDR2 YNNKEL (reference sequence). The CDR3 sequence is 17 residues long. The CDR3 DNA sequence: TGTGCCAGCAGCCAGGCGAAACGTAGCGCGAGCTCCTACGAGCAGTACTTC. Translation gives CASSQAKRSASSYEQYF.

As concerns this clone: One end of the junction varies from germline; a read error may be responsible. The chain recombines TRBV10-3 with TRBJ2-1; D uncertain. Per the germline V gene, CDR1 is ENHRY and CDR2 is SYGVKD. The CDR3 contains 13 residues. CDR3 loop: CAISESNGREILF. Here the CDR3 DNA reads TGTGCCATCAGTGAGTCGAATGGGCGCGAAATCCTCTTC.

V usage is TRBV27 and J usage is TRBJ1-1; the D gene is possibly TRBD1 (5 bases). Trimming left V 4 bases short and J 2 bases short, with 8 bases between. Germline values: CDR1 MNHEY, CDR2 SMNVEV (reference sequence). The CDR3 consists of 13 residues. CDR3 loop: CASSYGHNTEAFF. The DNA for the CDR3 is TGTGCCAGCAGTTATGGACATAACACTGAAGCTTTCTTT.

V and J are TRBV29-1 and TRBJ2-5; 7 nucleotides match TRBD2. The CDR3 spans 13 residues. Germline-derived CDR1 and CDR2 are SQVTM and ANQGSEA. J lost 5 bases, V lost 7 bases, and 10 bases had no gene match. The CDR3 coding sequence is TGCAGCGCCCTCTGGGGGGGTTGGGAGACCCAGTACTTC. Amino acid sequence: CSALWGGWETQYF.

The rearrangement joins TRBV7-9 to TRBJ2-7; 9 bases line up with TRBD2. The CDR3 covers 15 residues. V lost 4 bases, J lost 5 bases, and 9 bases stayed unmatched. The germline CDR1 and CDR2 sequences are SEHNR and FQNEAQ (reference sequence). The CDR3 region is CASSWIAGELDEQYF. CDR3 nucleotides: TGTGCCAGCAGCTGGATAGCGGGGGAGCTTGACGAGCAGTACTTC.

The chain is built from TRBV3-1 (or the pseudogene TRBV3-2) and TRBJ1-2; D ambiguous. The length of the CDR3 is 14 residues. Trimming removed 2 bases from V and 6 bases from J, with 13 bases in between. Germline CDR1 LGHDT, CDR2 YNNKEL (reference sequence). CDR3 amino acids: CASSQRILLHGYTF. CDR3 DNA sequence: TGTGCCAGCAGCCAACGAATCCTATTACATGGCTACACCTTC.

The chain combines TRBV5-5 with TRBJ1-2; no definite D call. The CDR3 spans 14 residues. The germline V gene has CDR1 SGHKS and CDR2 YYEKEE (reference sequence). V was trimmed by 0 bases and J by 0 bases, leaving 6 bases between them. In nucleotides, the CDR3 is TGTGCCAGCAGCTTGGAGTTAGCTAACTATGGCTACACCTTC. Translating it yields CASSLELANYGYTF.

CDR3 sequence (DNA): TGTGCCAGCTCACCCCAAGGACTTGGGACCCAGTACTTC. Translation: CASSPQGLGTQYF. This chain links TRBV18 with TRBJ2-5; D might be TRBD2 (5 bases). Germline-derived CDR1 and CDR2 are KGHSH and LQKENI. This CDR3 has 13 residues. The V and J ends lost 3 bases and 7 bases respectively, with 12 bases between them.

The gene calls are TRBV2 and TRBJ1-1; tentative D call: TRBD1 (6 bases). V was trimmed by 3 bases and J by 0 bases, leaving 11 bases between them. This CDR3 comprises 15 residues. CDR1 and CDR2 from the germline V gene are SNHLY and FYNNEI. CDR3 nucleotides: TGTGCCAGCAGTGATGGATGGACAGTGAACACTGAAGCTTTCTTT. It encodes CASSDGWTVNTEAFF.

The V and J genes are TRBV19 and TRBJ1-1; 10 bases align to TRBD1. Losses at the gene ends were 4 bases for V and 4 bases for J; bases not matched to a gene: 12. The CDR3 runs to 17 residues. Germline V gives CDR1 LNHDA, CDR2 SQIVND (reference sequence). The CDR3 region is CASSRNPKTGGGTEAFF. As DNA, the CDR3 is TGTGCCAGTAGTAGAAACCCCAAGACAGGGGGCGGCACTGAAGCTTTCTTT.

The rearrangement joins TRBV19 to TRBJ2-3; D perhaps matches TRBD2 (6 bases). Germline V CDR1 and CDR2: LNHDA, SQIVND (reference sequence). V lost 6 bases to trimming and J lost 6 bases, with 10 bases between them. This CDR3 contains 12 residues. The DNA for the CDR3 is TGTGCCAGTAGGGACCTAGCGGATACGCAGTATTTT. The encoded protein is CASRDLADTQYF.

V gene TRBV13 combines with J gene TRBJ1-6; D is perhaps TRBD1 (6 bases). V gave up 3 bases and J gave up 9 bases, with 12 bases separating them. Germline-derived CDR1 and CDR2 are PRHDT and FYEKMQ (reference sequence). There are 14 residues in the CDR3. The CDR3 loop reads CASSFYREGSPLHF. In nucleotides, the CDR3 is TGTGCCAGCAGCTTTTACAGGGAGGGTTCACCCCTCCACTTT.

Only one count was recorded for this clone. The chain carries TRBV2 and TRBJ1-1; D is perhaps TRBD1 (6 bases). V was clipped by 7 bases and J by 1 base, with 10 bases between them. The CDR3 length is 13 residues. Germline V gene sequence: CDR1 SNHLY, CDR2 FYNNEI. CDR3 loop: CASKGDGNTEAFF. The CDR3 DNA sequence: TGTGCCAGCAAGGGGGACGGGAACACTGAAGCTTTCTTT.

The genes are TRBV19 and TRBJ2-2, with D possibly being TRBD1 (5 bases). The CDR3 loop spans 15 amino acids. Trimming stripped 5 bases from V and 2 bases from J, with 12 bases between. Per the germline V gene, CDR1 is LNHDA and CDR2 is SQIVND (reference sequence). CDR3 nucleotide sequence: TGTGCCAGTAGTTTAACAGGAATTAACACCGGGGAGCTGTTTTTT. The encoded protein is CASSLTGINTGELFF.